This TCR beta chain was documented in a study of blood T cell repertoires in COVID-19. Across the study: Spain, Italy and the United States supplied samples that represented acute and convalescent COVID-19.

Trimming pared 0 bases from V and 4 bases from J, leaving 12 bases between. This CDR3 comprises 15 residues. Germline CDR1 is SSHAT and CDR2 is FNYEAQ (reference sequence). Source study methods: Counts of nucleated cells, estimated from reference gene primer amplification, were obtained. Profiling relied on immunoSEQ multiplex PCR, and the TCRdb table lists in-frame clones only, not all of them. That table supplies the V and J calls and clone size; D and trimming were determined from the DNA. The data show hundreds of thousands of clones, around 84% seen once. This sequence originates from a man aged 35 to 55 with acute or convalescent COVID-19. The J gene is TRBJ2-5, the V gene TRBV7-7, with D tentatively TRBD2 (5 bases). Sequenced: peripheral blood. The CDR3 loop reads CASSLAGARGETQYF. CDR3 nucleotides: TGTGCCAGCAGCTTAGCGGGTGCTCGGGGAGAGACCCAGTACTTC.